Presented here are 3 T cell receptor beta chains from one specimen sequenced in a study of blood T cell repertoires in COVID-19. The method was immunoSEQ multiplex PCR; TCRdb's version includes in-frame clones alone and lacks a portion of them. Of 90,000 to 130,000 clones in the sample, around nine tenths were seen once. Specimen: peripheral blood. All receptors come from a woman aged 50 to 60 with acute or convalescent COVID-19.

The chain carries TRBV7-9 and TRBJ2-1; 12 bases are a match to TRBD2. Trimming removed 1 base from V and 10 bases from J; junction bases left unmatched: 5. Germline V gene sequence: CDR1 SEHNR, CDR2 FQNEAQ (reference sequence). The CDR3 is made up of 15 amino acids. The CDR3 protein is CASSLGSSGRAEQFF. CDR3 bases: TGTGCCAGCAGCTTAGGGTCTAGCGGGAGGGCCGAGCAGTTCTTC.

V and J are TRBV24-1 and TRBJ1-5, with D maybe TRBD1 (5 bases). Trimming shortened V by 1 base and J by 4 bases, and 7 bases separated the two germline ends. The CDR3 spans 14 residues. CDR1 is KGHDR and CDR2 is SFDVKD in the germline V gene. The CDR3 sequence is CATSDFRENQPQHF. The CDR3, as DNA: TGTGCCACCAGTGATTTCAGGGAAAATCAGCCCCAGCATTTT.

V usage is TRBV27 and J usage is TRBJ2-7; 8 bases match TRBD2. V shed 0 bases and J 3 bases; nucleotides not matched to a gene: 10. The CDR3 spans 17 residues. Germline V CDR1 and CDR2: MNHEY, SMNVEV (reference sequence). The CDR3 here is CASSLSSGSGNSYEQYF. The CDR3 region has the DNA TGTGCCAGCAGTTTATCGAGCGGGAGTGGAAATAGCTACGAGCAGTACTTC.